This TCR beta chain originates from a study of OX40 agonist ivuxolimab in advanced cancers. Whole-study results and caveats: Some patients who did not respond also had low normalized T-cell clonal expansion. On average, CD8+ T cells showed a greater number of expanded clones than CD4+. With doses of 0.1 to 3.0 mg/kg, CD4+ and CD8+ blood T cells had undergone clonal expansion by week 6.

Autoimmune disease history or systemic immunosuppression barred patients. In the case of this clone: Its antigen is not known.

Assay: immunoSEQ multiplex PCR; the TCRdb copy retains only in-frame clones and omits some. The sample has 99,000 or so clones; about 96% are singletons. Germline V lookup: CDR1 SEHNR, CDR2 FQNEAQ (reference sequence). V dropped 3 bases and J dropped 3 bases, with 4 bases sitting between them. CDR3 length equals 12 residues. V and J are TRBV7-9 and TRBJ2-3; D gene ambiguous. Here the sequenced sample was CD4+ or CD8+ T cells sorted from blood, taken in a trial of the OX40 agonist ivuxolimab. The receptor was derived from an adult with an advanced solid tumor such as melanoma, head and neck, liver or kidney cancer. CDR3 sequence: CASSFKTDTQYF. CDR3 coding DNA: TGTGCCAGCAGCTTCAAGACAGATACGCAGTATTTT.